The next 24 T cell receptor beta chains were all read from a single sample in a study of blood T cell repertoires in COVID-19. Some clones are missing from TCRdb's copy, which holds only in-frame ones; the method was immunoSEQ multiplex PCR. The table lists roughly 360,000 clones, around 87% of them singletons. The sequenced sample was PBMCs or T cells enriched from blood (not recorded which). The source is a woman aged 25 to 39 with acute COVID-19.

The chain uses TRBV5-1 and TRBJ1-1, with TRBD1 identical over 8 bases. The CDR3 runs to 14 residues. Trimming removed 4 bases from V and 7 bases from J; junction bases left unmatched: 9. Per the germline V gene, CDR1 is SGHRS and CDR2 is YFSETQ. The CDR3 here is CASSAGQGWNEAFF. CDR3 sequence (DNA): TGCGCCAGCAGCGCCGGACAGGGTTGGAATGAAGCTTTCTTT. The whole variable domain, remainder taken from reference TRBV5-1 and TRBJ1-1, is KAGVTQTPRYLIKTRGQQVTLSCSPISGHRSVSWYQQTPGQGLQFLFEYFSETQRNKGNFPGRFSGRQFSNSRSEMNVSTLELGDSALYLCASSAGQGWNEAFFGQGTRLTVV.

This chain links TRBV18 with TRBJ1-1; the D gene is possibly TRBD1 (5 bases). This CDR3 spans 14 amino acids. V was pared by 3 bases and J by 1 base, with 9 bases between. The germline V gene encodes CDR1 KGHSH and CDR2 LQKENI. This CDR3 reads CASSPTTENTEAFF. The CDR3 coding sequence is TGTGCCAGCTCACCCACGACAGAGAACACTGAAGCTTTCTTT.

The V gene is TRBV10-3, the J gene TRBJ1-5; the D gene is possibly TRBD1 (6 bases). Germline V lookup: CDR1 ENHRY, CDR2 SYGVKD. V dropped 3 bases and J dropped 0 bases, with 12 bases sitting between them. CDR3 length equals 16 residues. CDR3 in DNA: TGTGCCATCAGTGATGGTCCAGGGGATAGCAATCAGCCCCAGCATTTT. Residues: CAISDGPGDSNQPQHF.

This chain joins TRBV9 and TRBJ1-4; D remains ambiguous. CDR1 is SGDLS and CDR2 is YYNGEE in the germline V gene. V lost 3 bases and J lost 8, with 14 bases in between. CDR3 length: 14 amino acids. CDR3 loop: CASSAGGGGEKLFF. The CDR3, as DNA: TGTGCCAGCAGCGCGGGAGGTGGAGGGGAAAAACTGTTTTTT.

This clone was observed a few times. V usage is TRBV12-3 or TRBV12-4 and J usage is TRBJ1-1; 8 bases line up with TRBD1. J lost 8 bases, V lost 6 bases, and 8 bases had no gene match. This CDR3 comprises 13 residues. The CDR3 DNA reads TGTGCCAGCAGGTCGACAGGGGTATTAGAAGCTTTCTTT. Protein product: CASRSTGVLEAFF.

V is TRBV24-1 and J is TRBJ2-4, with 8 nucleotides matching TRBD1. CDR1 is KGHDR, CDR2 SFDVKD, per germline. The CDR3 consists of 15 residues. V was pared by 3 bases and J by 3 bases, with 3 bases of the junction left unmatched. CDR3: CATSDHRGSKNIQYF. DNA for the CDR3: TGTGCCACCAGTGATCACAGGGGGAGCAAAAACATTCAGTACTTC.

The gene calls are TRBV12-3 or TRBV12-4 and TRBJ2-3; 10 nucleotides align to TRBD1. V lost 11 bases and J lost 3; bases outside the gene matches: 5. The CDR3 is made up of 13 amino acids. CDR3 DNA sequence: TGTGCCTGCGGGACAGGGGCGACAGATACGCAGTATTTT. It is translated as CACGTGATDTQYF.

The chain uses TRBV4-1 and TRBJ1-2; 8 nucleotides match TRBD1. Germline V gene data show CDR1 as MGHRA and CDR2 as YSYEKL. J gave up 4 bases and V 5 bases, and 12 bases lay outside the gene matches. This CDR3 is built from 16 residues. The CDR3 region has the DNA TGCGCCAGCAGCTCGTCAACAGGGGGAGAGGTCTATGGCTACACCTTC. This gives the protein CASSSSTGGEVYGYTF.

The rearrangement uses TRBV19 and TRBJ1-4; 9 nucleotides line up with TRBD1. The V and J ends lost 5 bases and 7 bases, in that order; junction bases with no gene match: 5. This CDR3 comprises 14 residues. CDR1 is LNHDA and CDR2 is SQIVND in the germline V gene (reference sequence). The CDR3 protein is CASSWRDRAEKLFF. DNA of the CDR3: TGTGCCAGTAGTTGGAGGGACAGGGCTGAAAAACTGTTTTTT. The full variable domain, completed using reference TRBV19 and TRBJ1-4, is DGGITQSPKYLFRKEGQNVTLSCEQNLNHDAMYWYRQDPGQGLRLIYYSQIVNDFQKGDIAEGYSVSREKKESFPLTVTSAQKNPTAFYLCASSWRDRAEKLFFGSGTQLSVL.

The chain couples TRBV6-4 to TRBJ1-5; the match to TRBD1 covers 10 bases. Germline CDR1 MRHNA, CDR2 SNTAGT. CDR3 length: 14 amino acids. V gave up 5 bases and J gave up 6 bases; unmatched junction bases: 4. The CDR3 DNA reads TGTGCCAGCAGTTCCGGGACAGGGGCTCAGCCCCAGCATTTT. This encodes CASSSGTGAQPQHF.

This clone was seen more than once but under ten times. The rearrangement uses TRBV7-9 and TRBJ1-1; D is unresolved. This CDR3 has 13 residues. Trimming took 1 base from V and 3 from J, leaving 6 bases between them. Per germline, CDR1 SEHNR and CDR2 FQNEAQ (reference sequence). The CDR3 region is CASSLVLDTEAFF. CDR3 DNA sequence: TGTGCCAGCAGCTTAGTACTGGACACTGAAGCTTTCTTT. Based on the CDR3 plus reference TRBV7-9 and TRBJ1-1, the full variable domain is DTGVSQNPRHKITKRGQNVTFRCDPISEHNRLYWYRQTLGQGPEFLTYFQNEAQLEKSRLLSDRFSAERPKGSFSTLEIQRTEQGDSAMYLCASSLVLDTEAFFGQGTRLTVV.

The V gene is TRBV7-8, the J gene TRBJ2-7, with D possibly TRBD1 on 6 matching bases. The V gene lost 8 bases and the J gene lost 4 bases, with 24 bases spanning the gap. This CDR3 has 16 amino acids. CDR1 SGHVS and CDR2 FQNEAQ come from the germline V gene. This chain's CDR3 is CASQEFPGQAPYEQYF. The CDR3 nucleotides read TGTGCCAGCCAGGAGTTTCCGGGACAAGCCCCTTACGAGCAGTACTTC. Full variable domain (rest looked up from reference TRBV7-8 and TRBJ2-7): GAGVSQSPRYKVAKRGQDVALRCDPISGHVSLFWYQQALGQGPEFLTYFQNEAQLDKSGLPSDRFFAERPEGSVSTLKIQRTQQEDSAVYLCASQEFPGQAPYEQYFGPGTRLTVT.

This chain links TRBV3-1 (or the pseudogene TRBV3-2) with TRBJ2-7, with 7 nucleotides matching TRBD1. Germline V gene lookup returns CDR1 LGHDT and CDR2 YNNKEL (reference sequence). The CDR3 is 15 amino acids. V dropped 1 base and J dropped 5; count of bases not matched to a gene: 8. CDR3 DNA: TGTGCCAGCAGCCAAGGCCGGTCAGGGGGAAACGAGCAGTACTTC. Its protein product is CASSQGRSGGNEQYF.

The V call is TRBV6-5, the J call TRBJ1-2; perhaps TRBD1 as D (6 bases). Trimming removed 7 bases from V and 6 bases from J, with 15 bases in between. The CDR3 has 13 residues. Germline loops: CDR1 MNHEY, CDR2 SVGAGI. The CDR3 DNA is TGTGCCAGCAACCTGGGGGGGCGCGATGGCTACACCTTC. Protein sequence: CASNLGGRDGYTF.

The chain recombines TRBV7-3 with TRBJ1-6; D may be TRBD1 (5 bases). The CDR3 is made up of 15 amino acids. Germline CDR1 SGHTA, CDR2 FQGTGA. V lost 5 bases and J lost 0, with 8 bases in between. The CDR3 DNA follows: TGTGCCAGCAGCCCTGACAGCTCCTATAATTCACCCCTCCACTTT. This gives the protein CASSPDSSYNSPLHF.

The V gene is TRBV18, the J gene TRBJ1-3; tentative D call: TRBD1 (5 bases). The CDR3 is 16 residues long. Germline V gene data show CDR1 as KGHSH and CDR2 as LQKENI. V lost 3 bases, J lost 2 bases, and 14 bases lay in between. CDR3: CASSPQGRAAGNTIYF. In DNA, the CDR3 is TGTGCCAGCTCACCCCAAGGCAGGGCTGCTGGAAACACCATATATTTT.

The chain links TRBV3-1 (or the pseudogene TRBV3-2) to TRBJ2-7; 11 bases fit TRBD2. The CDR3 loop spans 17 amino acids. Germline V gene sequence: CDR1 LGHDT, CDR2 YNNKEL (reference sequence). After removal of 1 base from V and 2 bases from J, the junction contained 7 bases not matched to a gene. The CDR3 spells CASSQVPPSGGPYEQYF. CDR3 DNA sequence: TGTGCCAGCAGCCAAGTGCCACCTAGCGGGGGGCCCTACGAGCAGTACTTC.

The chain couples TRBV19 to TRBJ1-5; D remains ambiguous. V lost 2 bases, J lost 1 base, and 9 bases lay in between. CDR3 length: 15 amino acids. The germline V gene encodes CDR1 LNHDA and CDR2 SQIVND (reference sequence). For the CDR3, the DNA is TGTGCCAGTAGTATACCGGGGAAAAGCAATCAGCCCCAGCATTTT. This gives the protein CASSIPGKSNQPQHF.

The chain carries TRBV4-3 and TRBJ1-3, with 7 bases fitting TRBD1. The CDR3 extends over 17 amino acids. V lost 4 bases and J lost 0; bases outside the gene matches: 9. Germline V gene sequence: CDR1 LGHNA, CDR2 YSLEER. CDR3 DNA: TGCGCCAGCAGCCCCAGGACAGGAGGATTCTCTGGAAACACCATATATTTT. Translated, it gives CASSPRTGGFSGNTIYF.

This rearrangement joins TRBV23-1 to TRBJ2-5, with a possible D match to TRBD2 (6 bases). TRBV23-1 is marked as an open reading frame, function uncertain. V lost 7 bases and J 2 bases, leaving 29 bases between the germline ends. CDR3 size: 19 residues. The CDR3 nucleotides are TGCGCCAGCATGCGGCTACTTAACGGGCGCGGGACCTGGCAAGAGACCCAGTACTTC. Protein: CASMRLLNGRGTWQETQYF.

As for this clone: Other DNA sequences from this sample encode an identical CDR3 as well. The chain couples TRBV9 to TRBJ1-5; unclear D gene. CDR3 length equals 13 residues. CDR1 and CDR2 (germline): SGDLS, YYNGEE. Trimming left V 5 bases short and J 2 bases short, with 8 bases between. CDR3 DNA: TGTGCCAGCAGTGCGGGTGGCAATCAGCCCCAGCATTTT. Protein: CASSAGGNQPQHF.

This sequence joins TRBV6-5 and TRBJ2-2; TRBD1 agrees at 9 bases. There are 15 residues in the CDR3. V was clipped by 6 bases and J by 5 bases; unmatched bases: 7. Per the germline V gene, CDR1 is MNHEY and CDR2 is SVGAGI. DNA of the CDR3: TGTGCCAGCAGCTCCGGGACAGGGTATACCGGGGAGCTGTTTTTT. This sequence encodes CASSSGTGYTGELFF.

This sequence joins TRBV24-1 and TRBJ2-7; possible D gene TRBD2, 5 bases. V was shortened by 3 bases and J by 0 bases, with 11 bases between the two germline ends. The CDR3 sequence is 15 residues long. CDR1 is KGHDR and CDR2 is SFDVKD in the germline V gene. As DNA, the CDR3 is TGTGCCACCAGTGATCCCGGGAAGCGCTCCTACGAGCAGTACTTC. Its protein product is CATSDPGKRSYEQYF.

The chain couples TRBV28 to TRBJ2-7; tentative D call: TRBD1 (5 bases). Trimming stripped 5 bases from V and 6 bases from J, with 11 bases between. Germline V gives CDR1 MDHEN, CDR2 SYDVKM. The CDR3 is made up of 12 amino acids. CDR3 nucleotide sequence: TGTGCCAGCAGTCCTGACAGAGGCGAGCAGTACTTC. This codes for CASSPDRGEQYF.